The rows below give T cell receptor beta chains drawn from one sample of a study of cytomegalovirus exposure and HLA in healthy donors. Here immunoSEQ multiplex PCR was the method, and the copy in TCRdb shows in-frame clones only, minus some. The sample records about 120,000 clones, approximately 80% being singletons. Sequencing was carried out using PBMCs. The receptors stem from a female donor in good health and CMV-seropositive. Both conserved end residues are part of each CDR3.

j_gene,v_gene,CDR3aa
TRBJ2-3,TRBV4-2,CASSVKRGTDTQYF
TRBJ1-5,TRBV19,CASSIDRGAQPQHF
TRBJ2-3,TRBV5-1,CASSLRAGSTDTQYF
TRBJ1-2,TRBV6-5,CASRPGTANYGYTF
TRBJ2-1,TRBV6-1,CASGWDRRYNEQFF
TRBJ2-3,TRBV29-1,CSTGKEGSTDTQYF
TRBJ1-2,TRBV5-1,CASSSQGAYGYTF
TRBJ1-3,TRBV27,CASSSAGASGNTIYF
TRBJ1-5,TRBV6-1,CASSHPDRIGQPQHF
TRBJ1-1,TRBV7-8,CASRSIGVTEAFF
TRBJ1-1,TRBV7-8,CASSWVGGGLNTEAFF
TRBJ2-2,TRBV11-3,CASGLADGGELFF
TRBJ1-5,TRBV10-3,CAIRQGNYQPQHF
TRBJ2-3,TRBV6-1,CASGQTSGGQYF
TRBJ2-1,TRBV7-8,CASSLANYNEQFF
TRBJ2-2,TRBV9,CASGRLTNTGELFF
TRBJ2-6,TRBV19,CASKRGTSGANVLTF
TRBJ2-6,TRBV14,CASSYGSANVLTF
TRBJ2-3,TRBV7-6,CASSRNRLGDTQYF
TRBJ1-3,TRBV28,CATWRGSGNTIYF
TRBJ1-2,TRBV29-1,CSVYNDLNYGYTF
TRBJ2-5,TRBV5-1,CASSTLTSGGPVGETQYF
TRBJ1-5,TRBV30,CAWSVSGDQPQHF
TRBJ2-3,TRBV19,CASKGGGSRDTQYF
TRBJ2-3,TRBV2,CASSVVGQTQYF
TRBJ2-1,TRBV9,CASSPFSGYEQFF
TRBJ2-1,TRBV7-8,CASSFRGNYNEQFF
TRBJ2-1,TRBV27,CASGLAGNSNEQFF
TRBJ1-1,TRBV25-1,CASRDTLPTNTEAFF
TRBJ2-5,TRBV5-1,CASVSGQGGQETQYF
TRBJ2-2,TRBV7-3,CASSLVTANTGELFF
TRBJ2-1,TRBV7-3,CASSSPGTSGGRNEQFF
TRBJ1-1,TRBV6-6,CASSSNRGVTEAFF
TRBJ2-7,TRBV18,CASSPYPSGAYEQYF
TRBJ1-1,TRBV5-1,CASSMDSFPRNTEAFF
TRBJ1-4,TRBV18,CASSGQGGLAEKLFF
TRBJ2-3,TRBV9,CASSVGSKRGGGDTQYF
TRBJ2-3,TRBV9,CASSASGTVTDTQYF
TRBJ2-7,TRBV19,CASSGSGDSQQYF
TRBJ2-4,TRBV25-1,CASTASVGRGLKNIQYF
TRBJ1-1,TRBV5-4,CASSLWLVPGVTEAFF